Shown below are 15 T cell receptor beta chains from a single sample sequenced in a study of control samples from healthy donors and cancer patients (TCRdb year 2020). Library preparation was by the immunoSEQ multiplex PCR assay. This is the immuneACCESS table as TCRdb keeps it, with only in-frame sequences that have V and J called. A part of the clones is gone; compared with another copy, unresolved V genes explain less than half, and the rest is unexplained. The sample table holds roughly 88,000 clones, of which approximately 90% were seen once. The top ten hold about 0.92% of the sample. The specimen was blood. The receptors derive from a woman aged 25 to 45 in good health.

As regards this clone: A read error may produce the germline difference seen at one junction end. The chain carries TRBV3-1 (or the pseudogene TRBV3-2) and TRBJ2-1, with no clear D. CDR1 is LGHDT, CDR2 YNNKEL, per germline (reference sequence). CDR3 size: 12 residues. DNA for the CDR3: TGTGCCAGCAGCCAAGGATACAGTGAGCAGTTCTTC. Amino acid sequence: CASSQGYSEQFF.

This clone has only a few counts. The chain employs TRBV27 and TRBJ1-2; 7 positions match TRBD1. In germline, CDR1 is MNHEY, CDR2 SMNVEV (reference sequence). There are 13 residues in the CDR3. Trimming at V came to 5 bases and at J to 8 bases, leaving 8 bases not matched to a gene. The CDR3 region is CASSPRQGQGYTF. CDR3 nucleotide sequence: TGTGCCAGCAGTCCACGACAGGGACAAGGCTACACCTTC.

The V call is TRBV6-5, the J call TRBJ2-7; 9 bases line up with TRBD1. This CDR3 contains 14 residues. V lost 5 bases, J lost 3 bases, and 5 bases stayed unmatched. The germline V gene has CDR1 MNHEY and CDR2 SVGAGI. CDR3 region: CASSNADRGYEQYF. The DNA for the CDR3 is TGTGCCAGCAGTAACGCGGACAGGGGCTACGAGCAGTACTTC.

V is TRBV10-2 and J is TRBJ2-5; 7 positions match TRBD2. V shed 7 bases, J shed 4 bases, and the junction held 15 bases outside the gene matches. Germline V gene data show CDR1 as WSHSY and CDR2 as SAAADI. The CDR3 has 16 residues. DNA of the CDR3: TGCGCCAGCATGTTGGTGTGGCGGGAGCGGGCAGAGACCCAGTACTTC. This encodes CASMLVWRERAETQYF.

In this sample, this clone turned up once. V and J are TRBV5-1 and TRBJ2-7, with a weak D call TRBD1 (5 bases). Germline loops: CDR1 SGHRS, CDR2 YFSETQ. Trimming pared 4 bases from V and 2 bases from J, leaving 13 bases between. The CDR3 has 14 residues. DNA for the CDR3: TGCGCCAGCAGCATCTGGACAACCACCTACGAGCAGTACTTC. Protein: CASSIWTTTYEQYF.

Only one count was recorded for this clone. The CDR3 spells CAWSPGRGGTGELFF. In DNA form, the CDR3 reads TGTGCCTGGAGCCCAGGAAGGGGCGGCACCGGGGAGCTGTTTTTT. The chain combines TRBV30 with TRBJ2-2, with a possible D match to TRBD1 (5 bases). V was cut by 3 bases and J by 4 bases, with 15 bases left in between. This CDR3 comprises 15 residues. The V gene's germline CDR1 is GTSNPN and CDR2 SVGIG (reference sequence).

CDR3 residues: CASSEQGALNEQYF. CDR3 sequence (DNA): TGCGCCAGCAGCGAACAGGGGGCGCTGAACGAGCAGTACTTC. The rearrangement uses TRBV10-2 and TRBJ2-7; 9 nucleotides match TRBD1. V lost 6 bases to trimming and J lost 5 bases; unmatched junction nucleotides: 8. This CDR3 comprises 14 residues. CDR1 is WSHSY, CDR2 SAAADI, per germline.

Written as DNA, the CDR3 is TGCGCCAGCAGCTTGTGGTCACCCCCAGGAAACACCATATATTTT. This translates into CASSLWSPPGNTIYF. The chain couples TRBV5-1 to TRBJ1-3, with D hard to call. There are 15 residues in the CDR3. V was cut by 1 base and J by 4 bases, with 12 bases left in between. Germline-derived CDR1 and CDR2 are SGHRS and YFSETQ.

This clone was seen a handful of times. The gene calls are TRBV10-1 and TRBJ2-2; TRBD1 aligns across 7 bases. V was pared by 1 base and J by 4 bases, with 3 bases of the junction left unmatched. Per the germline V gene, CDR1 is WNHNN and CDR2 is SYGVQD (reference sequence). This CDR3 has 15 amino acids. The CDR3 DNA is TGCGCCAGCAGTGAGTTCGCAGGGGGCACCGGGGAGCTGTTTTTT. Amino acid sequence: CASSEFAGGTGELFF.

This clone was recorded only once. V is TRBV4-1 and J is TRBJ2-5; 11 bases match TRBD2. Trimming cost V 1 base and J 1 base; bases outside gene matches: 5. Looked up from germline, CDR1 is MGHRA and CDR2 is YSYEKL. The CDR3 runs to 17 residues. The CDR3 here is CASSQGTTSGGQETQYF. DNA of the CDR3: TGCGCCAGCAGCCAAGGCACAACTAGCGGGGGCCAAGAGACCCAGTACTTC.

DNA for the CDR3: TGTGCCAGCAGCCTGTTTCGGGGTGGGAGCACAGATACGCAGTATTTT. It is translated as CASSLFRGGSTDTQYF. The chain combines TRBV5-6 with TRBJ2-3; TRBD2 is a possible D gene (5 bases). Germline V CDR1 and CDR2: SGHDT, YYEEEE. Trimming cost V 4 bases and J 0 bases, with 15 bases left between them. The CDR3 is made up of 16 amino acids.

Here the CDR3 reads CASSLTSHEQYF. Written as DNA, the CDR3 is TGTGCCAGCAGCTTAACATCACACGAGCAGTACTTC. The chain has TRBV7-2 and TRBJ2-7; no firm D call. CDR1 is SGHTA, CDR2 FQGNSA, per germline. V was trimmed by 2 bases and J by 5 bases, leaving 7 bases between them. The length of the CDR3 is 12 residues.

The chain combines TRBV15 with TRBJ1-6; D is possibly TRBD1 (5 bases). The germline V gene encodes CDR1 LNHNV and CDR2 YYDKDF (reference sequence). The V end was cut by 7 bases, the J end by 6 bases, with 16 bases between. The CDR3 runs 15 residues. CDR3 amino acids: CATTLDTIVNSPLHF. The CDR3 DNA sequence: TGTGCCACCACCTTGGACACTATCGTTAATTCACCCCTCCACTTT.

The count of this clone is one. The chain carries TRBV9 and TRBJ2-2; 8 bases agree with TRBD2. From germline, CDR1 is SGDLS and CDR2 YYNGEE. The V segment lost 0 bases and the J segment 3 bases; nucleotides outside the gene matches: 13. CDR3 length equals 19 residues. The CDR3 DNA is TGTGCCAGCAGCGTAGAACCGACGAGCGGGAGATGGCACACCGGGGAGCTGTTTTTT. It yields the protein CASSVEPTSGRWHTGELFF. The whole variable domain, remainder taken from reference TRBV9 and TRBJ2-2, is DSGVTQTPKHLITATGQRVTLRCSPRSGDLSVYWYQQSLDQGLQFLIQYYNGEERAKGNILERFSAQQFPDLHSELNLSSLELGDSALYFCASSVEPTSGRWHTGELFFGEGSRLTVL.

V and J are TRBV6-1 and TRBJ1-2; D possibly corresponds to TRBD1 (5 bases). Germline V gene lookup returns CDR1 MNHNS and CDR2 SASEGT. CDR3 length: 13 residues. Deletions cut 0 bases from V and 7 bases from J, with 9 bases between. CDR3 amino acids: CASSEAAGPGYTF. CDR3 sequence (DNA): TGTGCCAGCAGTGAAGCGGCGGGGCCTGGCTACACCTTC.